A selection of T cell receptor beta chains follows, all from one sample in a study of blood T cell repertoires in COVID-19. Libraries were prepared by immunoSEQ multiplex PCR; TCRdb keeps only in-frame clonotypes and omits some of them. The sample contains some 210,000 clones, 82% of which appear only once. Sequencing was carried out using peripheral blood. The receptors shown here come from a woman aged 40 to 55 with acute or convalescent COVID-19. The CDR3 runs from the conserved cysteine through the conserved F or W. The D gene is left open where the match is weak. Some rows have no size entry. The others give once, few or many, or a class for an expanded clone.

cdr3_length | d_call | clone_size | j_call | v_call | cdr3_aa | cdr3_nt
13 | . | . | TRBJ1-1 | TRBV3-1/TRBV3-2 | CASSQNTYTEAFF | TGTGCCAGCAGCCAAAATACATACACTGAAGCTTTCTTT
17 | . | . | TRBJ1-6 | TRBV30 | CAWRNRQQGSYNSPLHF | TGTGCCTGGAGGAACCGACAGCAAGGCTCCTATAATTCACCCCTCCACTTT
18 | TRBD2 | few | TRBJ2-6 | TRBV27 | CASSSHGGVPSGANVLTF | TGTGCCAGCAGTTCCCACGGGGGGGTACCCTCTGGGGCCAACGTCCTGACTTTC
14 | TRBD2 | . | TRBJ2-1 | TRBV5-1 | CASSSGTSPNEQFF | TGCGCCAGCAGCTCCGGGACTAGCCCCAATGAGCAGTTCTTC
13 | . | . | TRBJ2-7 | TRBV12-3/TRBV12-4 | CASRPPYSYEQYF | TGTGCCAGCAGACCCCCTTATAGCTACGAGCAGTACTTC
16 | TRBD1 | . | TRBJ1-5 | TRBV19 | CASSNPTGAMGQPQHF | TGTGCCAGTAGCAACCCGACAGGGGCCATGGGACAGCCCCAGCATTTT
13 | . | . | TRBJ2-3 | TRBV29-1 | CSVRGMGTDTQYF | TGCAGCGTTCGGGGGATGGGCACAGATACGCAGTATTTT
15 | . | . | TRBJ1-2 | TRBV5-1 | CASSLKGQSASGYTF | TGCGCCAGCAGCTTGAAGGGACAAAGTGCCTCGGGCTACACCTTC
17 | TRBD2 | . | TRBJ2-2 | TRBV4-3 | CASSLTGLAGDSGELFF | TGCGCCAGCAGCCTAACGGGACTAGCGGGAGACTCCGGGGAGCTGTTTTTT
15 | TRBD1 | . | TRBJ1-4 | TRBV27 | CASSLEGALGEKLFF | TGTGCCAGCAGTTTGGAGGGGGCGCTTGGCGAAAAACTGTTTTTT
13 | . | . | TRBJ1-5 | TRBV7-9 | CASARMGNQPQHF | TGTGCCAGCGCGAGGATGGGCAATCAGCCCCAGCATTTT
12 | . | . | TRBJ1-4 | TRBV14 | CASSQNRGKLFF | TGTGCCAGCAGCCAAAATCGGGGAAAACTGTTTTTT
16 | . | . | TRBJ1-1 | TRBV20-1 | CSASFFQGMVNTEAFF | TGCAGTGCTAGTTTTTTTCAGGGGATGGTGAACACTGAAGCTTTCTTT
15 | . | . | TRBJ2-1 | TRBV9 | CASSWGQGGYNEQFF | TGTGCCAGCAGCTGGGGGCAGGGGGGCTACAATGAGCAGTTCTTC
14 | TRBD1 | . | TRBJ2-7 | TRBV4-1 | CASSRDRGPYEQYF | TGCGCCAGCAGCCGGGACAGGGGACCCTACGAGCAGTACTTC
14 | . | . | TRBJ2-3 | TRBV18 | CASSSKDLPDTQYF | TGTGCCAGCTCATCAAAGGACTTACCAGATACGCAGTATTTT
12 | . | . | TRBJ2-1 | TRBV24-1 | CATSRLHNEQFF | TGTGCCACCAGCCGACTGCACAATGAGCAGTTCTTC
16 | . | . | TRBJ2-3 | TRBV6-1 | CASSDYQGAGEDTQYF | TGTGCCAGCAGTGATTACCAGGGGGCGGGGGAGGATACGCAGTATTTT
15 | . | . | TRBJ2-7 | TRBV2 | CATRQREAPFYEQYF | TGTGCCACCCGACAGAGGGAGGCCCCCTTTTACGAGCAGTACTTC
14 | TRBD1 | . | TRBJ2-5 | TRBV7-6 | CASSLTGPKETQYF | TGTGCCAGCAGCTTGACAGGGCCCAAAGAGACCCAGTACTTC
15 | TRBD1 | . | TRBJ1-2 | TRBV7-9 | CASRTGTGDFYGYTF | TGTGCCAGCAGAACCGGGACAGGGGATTTCTATGGCTACACCTTC
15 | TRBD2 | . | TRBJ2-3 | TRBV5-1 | CASRTALAGVDTQYF | TGCGCCAGCAGGACCGCTCTAGCGGGAGTGGATACGCAGTATTTT
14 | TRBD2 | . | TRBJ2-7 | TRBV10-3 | CAISGLAENYEQYF | TGTGCCATCAGTGGACTAGCGGAGAACTACGAGCAGTACTTC
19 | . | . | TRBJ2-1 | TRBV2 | CASSARGGTTSNIYNEQFF | TGTGCCAGCAGCGCCCGAGGGGGGACTACGTCTAACATCTACAATGAGCAGTTCTTC
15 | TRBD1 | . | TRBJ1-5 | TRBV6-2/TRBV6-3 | CASSRGQGYFQPQHF | TGTGCCAGCAGCCGGGGACAGGGATATTTTCAGCCCCAGCATTTT
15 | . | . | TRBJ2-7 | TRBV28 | CASSLRGGHTPEQYF | TGTGCCAGCAGTCTGAGGGGGGGTCATACTCCTGAGCAGTACTTC
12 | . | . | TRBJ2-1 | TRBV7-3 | CASSSNQYEQFF | TGTGCCAGCAGCTCCAACCAGTATGAGCAGTTCTTC
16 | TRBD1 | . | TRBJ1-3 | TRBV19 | CASSPRQGARGNTIYF | TGTGCCAGTAGTCCACGGCAGGGGGCGAGAGGAAACACCATATATTTT
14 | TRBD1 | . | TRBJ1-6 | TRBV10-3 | CAISEETGGSPLHF | TGTGCCATCAGTGAGGAGACAGGGGGATCACCCCTCCACTTT
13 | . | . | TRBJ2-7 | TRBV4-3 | CASSQDRGYEQYF | TGCGCCAGCAGCCAAGATAGGGGCTACGAGCAGTACTTC
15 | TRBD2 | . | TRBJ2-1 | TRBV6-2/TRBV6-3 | CASSDPSGRRNEQFF | TGTGCCAGCAGTGACCCAAGCGGGAGACGCAATGAGCAGTTCTTC
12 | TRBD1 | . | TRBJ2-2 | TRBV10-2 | CAGQGVAGELFF | TGCGCCGGACAGGGGGTAGCGGGGGAGCTGTTTTTT
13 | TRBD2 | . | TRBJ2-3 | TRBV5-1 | CASGLAGSDTQYF | TGCGCCAGCGGACTAGCGGGAAGTGATACGCAGTATTTT
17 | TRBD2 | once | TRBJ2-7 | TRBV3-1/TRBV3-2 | CASSQDFGGGGSREQYF | TGTGCCAGCAGCCAAGATTTTGGGGGGGGAGGCTCCCGAGAGCAGTACTTC